Listed below are T cell receptor beta chains from one sample, sequenced in a study of shared clonotypes between healthy human individuals. Produced via immunoSEQ multiplex PCR; TCRdb's table is partial and in-frame only. The sample yields 170,000 or so clones, approximately 70% seen once. Sequenced input: memory CD4+ T cells sorted from blood. Receptor source: a man aged 25-40 years in good health. Both conserved end residues are part of each CDR3. The D gene is left open where the match is weak. Size is omitted from some rows. Given values are once, few, many or a class for expanded clones.

CDR3 length	J gene	clone size	V gene	D gene	CDR3 protein	CDR3 DNA
15	TRBJ2-4	few	TRBV4-2	TRBD1	CASSPDRGAKNIQYF	TGTGCCAGCAGCCCTGACAGGGGAGCCAAAAACATTCAGTACTTC
12	TRBJ2-4	.	TRBV21-1	.	CFFVTGGNIQYF	TGTTTCTTCGTGACAGGCGGAAACATTCAGTACTTC
15	TRBJ2-7	.	TRBV7-2	TRBD2	CASSLTGTSQGEQYF	TGTGCCAGCAGCCTGACCGGGACTAGCCAGGGCGAGCAGTACTTC
14	TRBJ1-5	.	TRBV19	.	CASSRDQGNQPQHF	TGTGCCAGTAGTAGGGACCAGGGGAATCAGCCCCAGCATTTT
12	TRBJ2-3	.	TRBV28	.	CASGLPGDTQYF	TGTGCCAGCGGCTTGCCGGGGGATACGCAGTATTTT
14	TRBJ2-7	.	TRBV5-4	TRBD2	CASSSGLAGVEQYF	TGTGCCAGCAGCTCCGGACTAGCGGGAGTTGAGCAGTACTTC
13	TRBJ1-1	.	TRBV5-1	.	CASSVQPNTEAFF	TGCGCCAGCAGCGTTCAACCAAACACTGAAGCTTTCTTT
15	TRBJ1-3	.	TRBV5-4	TRBD1	CASSQGQGLGYTIYF	TGTGCCAGCAGCCAGGGACAGGGGTTAGGATACACCATATATTTT
16	TRBJ2-4	many	TRBV5-5	.	CASSLGQPGTKNIQYF	TGTGCCAGCAGCCTCGGACAGCCAGGGACCAAAAACATTCAGTACTTC
16	TRBJ2-1	many	TRBV5-1	.	CASSPFAGDSYNEQFF	TGCGCCAGCAGCCCGTTTGCGGGCGACTCCTACAATGAGCAGTTCTTC
13	TRBJ2-5	once	TRBV29-1	.	CSVEGQKGETQYF	TGCAGCGTTGAAGGACAGAAGGGAGAGACCCAGTACTTC
15	TRBJ2-7	.	TRBV5-1	TRBD2	CASSLETSGMTEQYF	TGCGCCAGCAGCTTGGAGACTAGCGGGATGACCGAGCAGTACTTC
11	TRBJ2-1	.	TRBV7-2	.	CASSLVREQFF	TGTGCCAGCAGCTTAGTAAGGGAGCAGTTCTTC
15	TRBJ2-3	many	TRBV18	.	CASSPRRGQADTQYF	TGTGCCAGCTCACCACGGAGGGGGCAAGCAGATACGCAGTATTTT
11	TRBJ2-1	.	TRBV2	.	CASSDWNEQFF	TGTGCCAGCAGTGACTGGAATGAGCAGTTCTTC
14	TRBJ2-1	.	TRBV7-9	TRBD1	CASSSWTGDNEQFF	TGTGCCAGCAGCTCATGGACAGGGGATAATGAGCAGTTCTTC
14	TRBJ2-4	.	TRBV5-5	.	CASSFPGGKNIQYF	TGTGCCAGCAGCTTCCCTGGTGGCAAAAACATTCAGTACTTC
16	TRBJ1-2	.	TRBV7-4	.	CASSLGRRIHNYGYTF	TGTGCCAGCAGCTTAGGGCGGCGGATCCATAACTATGGCTACACCTTC
14	TRBJ1-2	.	TRBV28	.	CASSQTGQSYGYTF	TGTGCCAGCAGTCAGACCGGACAGTCCTATGGCTACACCTTC
16	TRBJ2-1	.	TRBV6-4	TRBD2	CASSDSTLAGVHEQFF	TGTGCCAGCAGTGACTCGACTCTAGCGGGAGTCCATGAGCAGTTCTTC
13	TRBJ1-5	.	TRBV6-4	TRBD1	CASRAGQGTPQHF	TGTGCCAGCAGGGCGGGACAGGGGACCCCCCAGCATTTT
13	TRBJ2-7	few	TRBV6-1	TRBD1	CASSVDRTYEQYF	TGTGCCAGCAGTGTGGACAGGACCTACGAGCAGTACTTC
13	TRBJ2-1	.	TRBV5-1	.	CASSSSSYNEQFF	TGCGCCAGCAGCTCCTCTTCGTACAATGAGCAGTTCTTC
14	TRBJ2-3	.	TRBV10-1	.	CASSFSGPTDTQYF	TGCGCCAGCAGTTTTTCGGGACCTACAGATACGCAGTATTTT
14	TRBJ2-3	many	TRBV5-1	TRBD2	CASSLGGREDTQYF	TGCGCCAGCAGCTTAGGTGGGAGGGAGGATACGCAGTATTTT
13	TRBJ1-2	.	TRBV9	.	CASRNSGEGGYTF	TGTGCCAGCAGGAATTCAGGGGAAGGAGGCTACACCTTC
15	TRBJ2-1	.	TRBV5-5	.	CASSLTSSSYNEQFF	TGTGCCAGCAGCTTGACTAGCAGCTCCTACAATGAGCAGTTCTTC
15	TRBJ2-1	.	TRBV27	TRBD2	CASSLRGSLYNEQFF	TGTGCCAGCAGTTTGCGCGGGAGTCTCTACAATGAGCAGTTCTTC
13	TRBJ1-5	.	TRBV11-1	.	CASSLDRDQPQHF	TGTGCCAGCAGCTTAGACAGGGATCAGCCCCAGCATTTT
15	TRBJ2-1	.	TRBV28	.	CASSPGFSSYNEQFF	TGTGCCAGCTCACCGGGGTTCAGCTCCTACAATGAGCAGTTCTTC
13	TRBJ1-5	many	TRBV10-2	.	CASSTGPNQPQHF	TGCGCCAGCAGCACAGGGCCCAATCAGCCCCAGCATTTT
15	TRBJ2-3	.	TRBV5-8	.	CASRRREVGTDTQYF	TGTGCCAGCCGCCGGCGGGAAGTGGGCACAGATACGCAGTATTTT
14	TRBJ2-2	few	TRBV7-9	.	CASSVDSDSGELFF	TGTGCCAGCAGCGTAGACAGCGACAGCGGGGAGCTGTTTTTT
13	TRBJ2-5	.	TRBV6-1	.	CASSRDLQETQYF	TGTGCCAGCAGCCGGGACTTACAAGAGACCCAGTACTTC
15	TRBJ2-3	.	TRBV19	.	CASRRRSSSTDTQYF	TGTGCCAGCAGGAGGCGGAGCTCTAGCACAGATACGCAGTATTTT
15	TRBJ2-1	few	TRBV10-1	.	CASSDNFGASAEQFF	TGCGCCAGCAGTGATAATTTCGGGGCTAGCGCTGAGCAGTTCTTC
18	TRBJ2-2	.	TRBV4-3	.	CASSQDIRASANTGELFF	TGCGCCAGCAGCCAAGATATTAGGGCTAGCGCTAACACCGGGGAGCTGTTTTTT
12	TRBJ1-2	.	TRBV29-1	.	CSVLRGKQGYTF	TGCAGCGTACTACGGGGTAAACAGGGCTACACCTTC
14	TRBJ2-7	.	TRBV7-2	.	CASSPRLSSYEQYF	TGTGCCAGCAGCCCCAGGTTGTCTTCCTACGAGCAGTACTTC
14	TRBJ1-5	few	TRBV7-2	.	CASSATASNQPQHF	TGTGCCAGCAGCGCAACAGCTAGCAATCAGCCCCAGCATTTT
15	TRBJ2-7	.	TRBV10-3	TRBD2	CAISDRLAGVKEQYF	TGTGCCATCAGTGATCGACTAGCGGGAGTGAAAGAGCAGTACTTC
15	TRBJ1-1	.	TRBV9	TRBD1	CASSGQGAMNTEAFF	TGTGCCAGCAGCGGACAGGGGGCGATGAACACTGAAGCTTTCTTT
14	TRBJ2-7	few	TRBV18	.	CASSPLAVASEQYF	TGTGCCAGCTCACCTCTAGCAGTTGCCTCCGAGCAGTACTTC
13	TRBJ2-1	.	TRBV15	TRBD2	CATSKLAGPEQFF	TGTGCCACCAGCAAACTAGCGGGCCCCGAGCAGTTCTTC
14	TRBJ1-2	.	TRBV2	.	CASSERGSSHGYTF	TGTGCCAGCAGTGAACGGGGGAGTTCGCATGGCTACACCTTC
16	TRBJ2-3	.	TRBV5-5	TRBD2	CASSRNIAGGEGTQYF	TGTGCCAGCAGCCGAAATATAGCGGGAGGAGAAGGTACGCAGTATTTT
14	TRBJ2-3	.	TRBV5-4	.	CASSLELSTDTQYF	TGTGCCAGCAGCTTGGAGTTAAGCACAGATACGCAGTATTTT
16	TRBJ1-5	.	TRBV19	.	CASSIGQGFTNQPQHF	TGTGCCAGTAGTATCGGACAAGGATTTACCAATCAGCCCCAGCATTTT
13	TRBJ1-1	.	TRBV19	.	CASNFRPNTEAFF	TGTGCCAGTAATTTTCGGCCAAACACTGAAGCTTTCTTT
16	TRBJ2-2	.	TRBV28	TRBD1	CASRRTGTGAAGELFF	TGTGCCAGCAGACGTACCGGGACAGGGGCCGCGGGGGAGCTGTTTTTT
13	TRBJ2-1	few	TRBV5-1	.	CASSFRRDSEQFF	TGCGCCAGCAGCTTTAGGCGGGATAGTGAGCAGTTCTTC
13	TRBJ1-1	once	TRBV7-9	.	CASSAGRDTEAFF	TGTGCCAGCAGCGCTGGGAGGGACACTGAAGCTTTCTTT